Each of the 31 T cell receptor beta chains below was sequenced from the same sample in a study of blood T cell repertoires in COVID-19. The method was immunoSEQ multiplex PCR; TCRdb's version includes in-frame clones alone and lacks a portion of them. Of over 30,000 clones listed, approximately 90% are singletons. The sample consisted of peripheral blood. These receptors were collected from a human donor in a cohort sampled during active COVID-19.

Regarding this clone: Its ends do not fully match the called genes, so a read error is possible. V usage is TRBV30 and J usage is TRBJ2-2; 8 bases are a match to TRBD1. Germline V gives CDR1 GTSNPN, CDR2 SVGIG (reference sequence). This CDR3 has 16 residues. CDR3 in amino acids: CAWSPPGGGNIGELFF. The CDR3, as DNA: TGTGCCTGGAGCCCACCAGGGGGCGGGAACATCGGGGAGCTGTTTTTT.

V gene TRBV4-3 combines with J gene TRBJ2-3; TRBD2 agrees at 9 bases. The CDR3 is 16 residues long. Germline V gives CDR1 LGHNA, CDR2 YSLEER. V lost 4 bases and J lost 6; bases outside the gene matches: 11. CDR3 coding DNA: TGCGCCAGCAGCCGAATAGCGGGAGAGGGGGGGGATACGCAGTATTTT. As protein: CASSRIAGEGGDTQYF.

The chain carries TRBV7-9 and TRBJ1-5, with TRBD1 identical over 8 bases. Looked up from germline, CDR1 is SEHNR and CDR2 is FQNEAQ (reference sequence). The V gene end was trimmed by 5 bases and the J gene end by 3 bases; junction bases not matched to a gene: 6. CDR3 length equals 15 residues. The DNA of the CDR3 is TGTGCCAGCAGCCAGGACAGGGAGAACAATCAGCCCCAGCATTTT. This gives the protein CASSQDRENNQPQHF.

The chain is built from TRBV20-1 and TRBJ2-3; the D is unclear. Germline CDR1 reads DFQATT; CDR2 reads SNEGSKA (reference sequence). This CDR3 is built from 14 residues. V lost 3 bases and J 0 bases, leaving 10 bases between the germline ends. CDR3 amino acids: CSASGLESTDTQYF. Here the CDR3 DNA reads TGCAGTGCTAGTGGGCTCGAAAGCACAGATACGCAGTATTTT.

This chain joins TRBV7-9 and TRBJ1-6, with D unclear. The CDR3 is 15 amino acids. Trimming took off 3 bases at V and 7 bases at J, with 13 bases between the two ends. The germline V gene encodes CDR1 SEHNR and CDR2 FQNEAQ (reference sequence). CDR3 bases: TGTGCCAGCAGCTTCTCAGCCGCGGCGAATTCACCCCTCCACTTT. It encodes CASSFSAAANSPLHF.

V is TRBV23-1 and J is TRBJ1-6; TRBD1 agrees at 8 bases. TRBV23-1 is marked as an open reading frame, function uncertain. The CDR3 runs to 21 residues. The V gene end was trimmed by 2 bases and the J gene end by 6 bases; junction bases not matched to a gene: 21. The CDR3 spells CASSQSLRVPASTGGNSPLHF. CDR3 in DNA: TGCGCCAGCAGTCAAAGTCTGAGAGTGCCCGCGTCAACAGGGGGTAATTCACCCCTCCACTTT.

The chain carries TRBV29-1 and TRBJ1-2; D might be TRBD1 (6 bases). V was clipped by 7 bases and J by 4 bases, with 22 bases between them. CDR3 length equals 15 residues. Germline V gene lookup returns CDR1 SQVTM and CDR2 ANQGSEA. The DNA of the CDR3 is TGCAGCGCCGCTATGGGGCAGGGGAAGGGCTATGGCTACACCTTC. It translates to CSAAMGQGKGYGYTF. The entire variable domain, with the rest obtained from reference TRBV29-1 and TRBJ1-2, is as follows: SAVISQKPSRDICQRGTSLTIQCQVDSQVTMMFWYRQQPGQSLTLIATANQGSEATYESGFVIDKFPISRPNLTFSTLTVSNMSPEDSSIYLCSAAMGQGKGYGYTFGSGTRLTVV.

This chain connects TRBV25-1 to TRBJ1-3, with unresolved D. Germline V lookup: CDR1 MGHDK, CDR2 SYGVNS. The CDR3 has 16 residues. The V gene lost 3 bases and the J gene lost 1 base, with 13 bases spanning the gap. In DNA, the CDR3 is TGTGCCAGCAGTGATAGCACGCACGGTTCTGGAAACACCATATATTTT. It is translated as CASSDSTHGSGNTIYF.

The CDR3 reads CASSYSSGVGYNEQFF. The DNA for the CDR3 is TGTGCCAGCAGTTATAGTAGCGGGGTGGGTTACAATGAGCAGTTCTTC. The V gene is TRBV6-5, the J gene TRBJ2-1; 8 bases are a match to TRBD2. Germline CDR1 and CDR2: MNHEY and SVGAGI. The V gene end was trimmed by 3 bases and the J gene end by 4 bases; junction bases not matched to a gene: 8. The CDR3 is 16 residues long.

This chain joins TRBV10-3 and TRBJ1-4; D is possibly TRBD1 (5 bases). The ends were cut back, 2 bases at V and 5 bases at J, with 6 bases in the middle. From germline, CDR1 is ENHRY and CDR2 SYGVKD. The CDR3 consists of 13 residues. The CDR3 coding sequence is TGTGCCATCAGTGAGGGACACAATGAAAAACTGTTTTTT. The encoded protein is CAISEGHNEKLFF.

This rearrangement joins TRBV18 to TRBJ2-1; D remains unclear. Trimming took 0 bases from V and 6 from J, leaving 6 bases between them. Germline values: CDR1 KGHSH, CDR2 LQKENI. This CDR3 is 13 amino acids long. The CDR3 DNA is TGTGCCAGCTCACCACCCCCCGTCAATGAGCAGTTCTTC. It yields the protein CASSPPPVNEQFF.

The V and J genes are TRBV12-3 or TRBV12-4 and TRBJ1-2; D might be TRBD1 (5 bases). This CDR3 is built from 12 residues. V gave up 2 bases and J gave up 6 bases, with 7 bases separating them. The CDR3 coding sequence is TGTGCCAGCAGTTTACCAGGGAATGGCTACACCTTC. Translating it yields CASSLPGNGYTF.

This clone was observed once. The chain uses TRBV19 and TRBJ1-6; TRBD1 might be the D (5 bases). V shed 0 bases and J shed 10 bases, with 13 bases lying between them. From germline, CDR1 is LNHDA and CDR2 SQIVND (reference sequence). This CDR3 is 15 amino acids long. The CDR3 bases are TGTGCCAGTAGTATAGATCGGATAGGGGCATCACCCCTCCACTTT. Translation gives CASSIDRIGASPLHF.

The V call is TRBV3-1 (or the pseudogene TRBV3-2), the J call TRBJ2-5, with D maybe TRBD1 (6 bases). Germline CDR1 and CDR2: LGHDT and YNNKEL (reference sequence). Deletions cut 5 bases from V and 5 bases from J, with 15 bases between. The CDR3 spans 14 residues. The CDR3 nucleotides are TGTGCCAGCAGCTTTACCAGGGGCGGGGAGACCCAGTACTTC. The encoded protein is CASSFTRGGETQYF.

The chain couples TRBV3-1 (or the pseudogene TRBV3-2) to TRBJ2-3; TRBD1 agrees at 8 bases. The V gene's germline CDR1 is LGHDT and CDR2 YNNKEL (reference sequence). V was pared by 4 bases and J by 5 bases, with 5 bases of the junction left unmatched. The CDR3 covers 14 residues. The CDR3 here is CASSPDRGVDTQYF. CDR3 DNA sequence: TGTGCCAGCAGCCCCGACAGGGGAGTAGATACGCAGTATTTT.

This chain connects TRBV10-3 to TRBJ2-5; possibly TRBD2 for D (7 bases). Germline CDR1 reads ENHRY; CDR2 reads SYGVKD. The V end was cut by 4 bases, the J end by 7 bases, with 19 bases between. CDR3 size: 15 residues. The CDR3 DNA reads TGTGCCATCAGTGTGGGAGGGGGGGAGAAGATGACCCAGTACTTC. It translates to CAISVGGGEKMTQYF.

The rearrangement uses TRBV4-1 and TRBJ2-2; TRBD2 matches at 11 bases. This CDR3 is 16 amino acids long. Per germline, CDR1 MGHRA and CDR2 YSYEKL. The V gene end was trimmed by 1 base and the J gene end by 6 bases; junction bases not matched to a gene: 4. CDR3 DNA sequence: TGCGCCAGCAGCCAAGTAGCGGGGGGGTCCCCCGGGGAGCTGTTTTTT. Residues: CASSQVAGGSPGELFF.

To note about this clone: A far larger clone is a single base away, which makes a read error likely. This sequence joins TRBV27 and TRBJ1-1; D is undetermined. CDR1 is MNHEY and CDR2 is SMNVEV in the germline V gene (reference sequence). There are 13 residues in the CDR3. The CDR3 region is CASNLYGMGEAFF. CDR3 sequence (DNA): TGTGCCAGCAATTTATACGGGATGGGTGAAGCTTTCTTT.

The chain has TRBV7-9 and TRBJ1-1; the D is unclear. CDR3 length: 12 residues. V was shortened by 5 bases and J by 3 bases, with 7 bases between the two germline ends. The germline gives CDR1 SEHNR, CDR2 FQNEAQ (reference sequence). CDR3 bases: TGTGCCAGCAGCCCTATGGACACTGAAGCTTTCTTT. It is translated as CASSPMDTEAFF.

The V and J genes are TRBV11-3 and TRBJ2-1; 9 bases are a match to TRBD2. The CDR3 has 16 residues. Trimming cost V 1 base and J 3 bases; bases outside gene matches: 4. Germline CDR1 reads SGHNT; CDR2 reads YENEEA. The CDR3 loop is CASSLVRAGGYNEQFF. The CDR3 DNA reads as TGTGCCAGCAGCTTAGTGAGAGCGGGGGGCTACAATGAGCAGTTCTTC.

This sequence joins TRBV6-6 and TRBJ1-4; no definite D call. This CDR3 has 12 residues. The germline V gene encodes CDR1 MNHNY and CDR2 SVGAGI (reference sequence). The ends were cut back, 11 bases at V and 0 bases at J, with 7 bases in the middle. The CDR3 coding sequence is TGTGCCGCCGGGGCAACTAATGAAAAACTGTTTTTT. The encoded protein is CAAGATNEKLFF.

The V and J genes are TRBV6-2 or TRBV6-3 and TRBJ2-1; 12 bases match TRBD1. CDR3 size: 19 residues. V lost 1 base, J lost 6 bases, and 13 bases stayed unmatched. Germline values: CDR1 MNHEY, CDR2 SVGEGT. As DNA, the CDR3 is TGTGCCAGCAGTTACTTATACACCTCGGGACAGGGGGCTCGCAATGAGCAGTTCTTC. Its translation: CASSYLYTSGQGARNEQFF.

The J gene is TRBJ1-2, the V gene TRBV30; no clear D. CDR1 and CDR2 from the germline V gene are GTSNPN and SVGIG (reference sequence). The CDR3 is 14 amino acids. V lost 3 bases, J lost 6 bases, and 17 bases lay in between. The CDR3 sequence is CAWSPINGLHGYTF. The CDR3 DNA reads as TGTGCCTGGAGCCCTATTAATGGGCTCCATGGCTACACCTTC.

The chain has TRBV7-9 and TRBJ2-7; 7 nucleotides line up with TRBD2. This CDR3 region has 15 residues. Germline V lookup: CDR1 SEHNR, CDR2 FQNEAQ (reference sequence). The ends lost 1 base at V and 2 bases at J; junction bases unmatched: 5. CDR3 amino acids: CASSLEASGTYEQYV. Written as DNA, the CDR3 is TGTGCCAGCAGCTTAGAGGCTAGCGGCACCTACGAGCAGTACGTC.

CDR3 protein: CASSRPGAGNTIYF. In nucleotides, the CDR3 is TGTGCCAGCAGCCGACCAGGGGCTGGAAACACCATATATTTT. V gene TRBV6-5 combines with J gene TRBJ1-3, with TRBD1 as a possible D gene (6 bases). Trimming took off 6 bases at V and 2 bases at J, with 11 bases between the two ends. The CDR3 contains 14 residues. The V gene's germline CDR1 is MNHEY and CDR2 SVGAGI.

This clone was seen only once. This rearrangement joins TRBV19 to TRBJ1-4; D is perhaps TRBD1 (5 bases). The V end was cut by 5 bases, the J end by 4 bases, with 17 bases between. CDR3 length: 16 amino acids. CDR1 and CDR2 (germline): LNHDA, SQIVND (reference sequence). In nucleotides, the CDR3 is TGTGCCAGTAGTTCCGGACGGACAACTATTAATGAAAAACTGTTTTTT. This encodes CASSSGRTTINEKLFF.

The chain has TRBV7-2 and TRBJ2-7; D is perhaps TRBD1 (6 bases). Trimming took 4 bases from V and 7 from J, leaving 20 bases between them. Germline CDR1 is SGHTA and CDR2 is FQGNSA. This CDR3 is built from 15 residues. DNA for the CDR3: TGTGCCAGCAGCTCTGCCTGGCTCGGGACACGTGAGCAGTACGTC. Residues: CASSSAWLGTREQYV.

In this sample, this clone turned up once. This chain joins TRBV18 and TRBJ1-2, with 7 bases that match TRBD1. The CDR3 is made up of 15 amino acids. Germline CDR1 and CDR2: KGHSH and LQKENI. V lost 3 bases and J lost 5; bases outside the gene matches: 9. The CDR3 here is CASSPLSGQEYGYTF. The CDR3 region has the DNA TGTGCCAGCTCACCGCTTAGCGGACAGGAATATGGCTACACCTTC.

The sample holds a few counts of this clone. The chain has TRBV7-9 and TRBJ1-2; 7 bases align to TRBD1. Germline V lookup: CDR1 SEHNR, CDR2 FQNEAQ (reference sequence). The CDR3 length is 13 residues. V gave up 4 bases and J gave up 4 bases; unmatched junction bases: 3. The CDR3 DNA is TGTGCCAGCAGCTCGGGACAGACCTATGGCTACACCTTC. Translated: CASSSGQTYGYTF. Complete variable domain (other parts from reference TRBV7-9 and TRBJ1-2): DTGVSQNPRHKITKRGQNVTFRCDPISEHNRLYWYRQTLGQGPEFLTYFQNEAQLEKSRLLSDRFSAERPKGSFSTLEIQRTEQGDSAMYLCASSSGQTYGYTFGSGTRLTVV.

The J gene is TRBJ1-2, the V gene TRBV19, with D perhaps TRBD1 (5 bases). The CDR3 has 16 residues. Looked up from germline, CDR1 is LNHDA and CDR2 is SQIVND (reference sequence). Trimming cost V 1 base and J 4 bases, with 16 bases left between them. The CDR3 sequence: CASSIASGHGGYGYTF. The CDR3 DNA sequence: TGTGCCAGTAGTATAGCCTCAGGGCACGGGGGCTATGGCTACACCTTC. Supplemented by reference TRBV19 and TRBJ1-2, the full variable domain reads DGGITQSPKYLFRKEGQNVTLSCEQNLNHDAMYWYRQDPGQGLRLIYYSQIVNDFQKGDIAEGYSVSREKKESFPLTVTSAQKNPTAFYLCASSIASGHGGYGYTFGSGTRLTVV.

The V call is TRBV6-2 or TRBV6-3, the J call TRBJ2-3, with unresolved D. The CDR3 totals 13 residues. Germline values: CDR1 MNHEY, CDR2 SVGEGT. V shed 6 bases and J shed 2 bases, with 9 bases lying between them. The DNA for the CDR3 is TGTGCCAGCAGCCGCCGCTACACAGATACGCAGTATTTT. It yields the protein CASSRRYTDTQYF.